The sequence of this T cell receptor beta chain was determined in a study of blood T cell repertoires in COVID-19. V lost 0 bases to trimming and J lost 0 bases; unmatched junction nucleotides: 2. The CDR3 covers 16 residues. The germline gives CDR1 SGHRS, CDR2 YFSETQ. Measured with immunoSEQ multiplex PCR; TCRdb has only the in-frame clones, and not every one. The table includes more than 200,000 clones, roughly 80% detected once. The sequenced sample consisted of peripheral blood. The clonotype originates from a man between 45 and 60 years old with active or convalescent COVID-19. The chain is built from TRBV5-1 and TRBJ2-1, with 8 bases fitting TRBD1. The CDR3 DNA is TGCGCCAGCAGCTTGGATGGACAGGGCTCCTACAATGAGCAGTTCTTC. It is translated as CASSLDGQGSYNEQFF.